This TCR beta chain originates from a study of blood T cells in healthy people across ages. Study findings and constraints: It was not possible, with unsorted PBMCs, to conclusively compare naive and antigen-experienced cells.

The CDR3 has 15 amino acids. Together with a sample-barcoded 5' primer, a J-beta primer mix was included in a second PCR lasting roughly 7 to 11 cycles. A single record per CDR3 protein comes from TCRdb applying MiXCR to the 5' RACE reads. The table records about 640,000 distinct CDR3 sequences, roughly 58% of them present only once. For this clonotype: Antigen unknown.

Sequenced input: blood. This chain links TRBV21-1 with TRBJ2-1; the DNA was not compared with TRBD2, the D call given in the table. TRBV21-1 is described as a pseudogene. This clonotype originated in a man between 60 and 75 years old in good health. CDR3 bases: TGTGCCAGCAGCACGGGGGGGGTCTCCTACAATGAGCAGTTCTTC. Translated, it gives CASSTGGVSYNEQFF.